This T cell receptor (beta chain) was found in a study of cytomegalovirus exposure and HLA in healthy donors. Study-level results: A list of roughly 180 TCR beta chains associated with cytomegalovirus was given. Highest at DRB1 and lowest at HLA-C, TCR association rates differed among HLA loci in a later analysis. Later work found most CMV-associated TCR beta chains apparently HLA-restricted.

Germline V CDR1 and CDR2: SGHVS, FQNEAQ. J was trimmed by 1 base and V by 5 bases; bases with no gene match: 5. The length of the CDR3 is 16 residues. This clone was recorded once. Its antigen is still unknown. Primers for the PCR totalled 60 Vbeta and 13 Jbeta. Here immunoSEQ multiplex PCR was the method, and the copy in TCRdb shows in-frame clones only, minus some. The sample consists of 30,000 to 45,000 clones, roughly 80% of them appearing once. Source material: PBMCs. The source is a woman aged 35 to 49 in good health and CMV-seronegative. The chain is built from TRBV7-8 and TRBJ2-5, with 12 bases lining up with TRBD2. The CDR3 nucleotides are TGTGCCAGCAGCCCGGGGACTAGCGGGTCCCAAGAGACCCAGTACTTC. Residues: CASSPGTSGSQETQYF.